The rows below give T cell receptor beta chains drawn from one sample of a study of cytomegalovirus exposure and HLA in healthy donors. Sequencing used immunoSEQ multiplex PCR; TCRdb keeps in-frame clones, though not all of them. This table holds around 91,000 clones, about 89% found once. The material sequenced was PBMCs. The receptors here all came from a man aged 30-40 years in good health and CMV-seropositive. The CDR3 runs from the conserved cysteine through the conserved F or W. The D gene is left open where the match is weak. Not every row has a clone size; where given, it reads once, few, many or a size class.

size: -
J: TRBJ2-1
V: TRBV5-1
D: -
CDR3: CASSLDVSSYNEQFF
DNA: TGCGCCAGCAGCTTGGACGTTAGCTCCTACAATGAGCAGTTCTTC

size: once
J: TRBJ2-2
V: TRBV19
D: -
CDR3: CASSWAGNTGELFF
DNA: TGTGCCAGTAGTTGGGCGGGAAACACCGGGGAGCTGTTTTTT

size: -
J: TRBJ2-7
V: TRBV10-2
D: -
CDR3: CASSGRGAGYEQYF
DNA: TGCGCCAGCAGTGGACGCGGTGCCGGCTACGAGCAGTACTTC

size: -
J: TRBJ2-2
V: TRBV5-1
D: TRBD2
CDR3: CASSPSSGRVTGELFF
DNA: TGCGCCAGCAGCCCTTCTAGCGGGAGGGTCACCGGGGAGCTGTTTTTT

size: -
J: TRBJ2-1
V: TRBV2
D: -
CDR3: CASSLLEASYNEQFF
DNA: TGTGCCAGCAGTCTCCTGGAGGCCTCCTACAATGAGCAGTTCTTC

size: -
J: TRBJ1-5
V: TRBV27
D: TRBD1
CDR3: CASRRAGGSNQPQHF
DNA: TGTGCCAGCAGGAGGGCAGGGGGTAGCAATCAGCCCCAGCATTTT

size: -
J: TRBJ2-5
V: TRBV5-1
D: -
CDR3: CASSADSEETQYF
DNA: TGCGCCAGCAGCGCGGACAGTGAAGAGACCCAGTACTTC

size: -
J: TRBJ2-7
V: TRBV11-2
D: TRBD2
CDR3: CASSQIWREIHEQYF
DNA: TGTGCCAGCAGCCAAATATGGCGGGAGATTCACGAGCAGTACTTC

size: once
J: TRBJ1-1
V: TRBV28
D: TRBD1
CDR3: CASRTGVMNTEAFF
DNA: TGTGCCAGTAGGACAGGGGTCATGAACACTGAAGCTTTCTTT

size: -
J: TRBJ1-2
V: TRBV5-1
D: -
CDR3: CASSSSPGAGNGYTF
DNA: TGCGCCAGCAGCTCCAGTCCCGGGGCGGGGAATGGCTACACCTTC

size: -
J: TRBJ2-7
V: TRBV4-1
D: TRBD1
CDR3: CASSQSIQGVQYF
DNA: TGCGCCAGCAGCCAGTCGATTCAGGGGGTACAGTACTTC

size: -
J: TRBJ2-7
V: TRBV4-1
D: -
CDR3: CASSQGGDGSYEQYF
DNA: TGCGCCAGCAGCCAAGGGGGGGACGGTTCCTACGAGCAGTACTTC

size: -
J: TRBJ2-7
V: TRBV21-1
D: -
CDR3: CASSKEGRRGSLKPYEQYF
DNA: TGTGCCAGCAGCAAAGAGGGGAGGAGGGGCAGCTTAAAACCCTACGAGCAGTACTTC

size: -
J: TRBJ1-1
V: TRBV30
D: -
CDR3: CAWTGSANTEAFF
DNA: TGTGCCTGGACAGGGTCAGCTAACACTGAAGCTTTCTTT

size: few
J: TRBJ1-2
V: TRBV7-9
D: -
CDR3: CASSSTVNYGYTF
DNA: TGTGCCAGCAGCTCGACAGTTAACTATGGCTACACCTTC

size: -
J: TRBJ2-1
V: TRBV27
D: -
CDR3: CASSLYPLTGSSYNEQFF
DNA: TGTGCCAGCAGTTTATACCCTCTCACAGGGAGCTCCTACAATGAGCAGTTCTTC